Listed below are T cell receptor beta chains from one sample, sequenced in a study of tumor and adjacent non-tumor tissue in lung cancer. One entry per CDR3 protein, called by TCRdb with MiXCR from the multiplex PCR reads. Among over 110,000 distinct CDR3 sequences, approximately 72% were seen once, and the ten largest hold roughly 20%. The sequenced sample consisted of lung tumor tissue. These receptor sequences come from a man between 60 and 75 years old with small cell lung cancer. Each CDR3 is given with its conserved first and last residue.

V: TRBV20-1; CDR3: CNARQDRLSLVKNIQYF
V: TRBV11-2; CDR3: CARSSKQGPRINTEAFF
V: TRBV20-1; CDR3: CSADDRGTTQYF
V: TRBV4-1; CDR3: CASSQEWDRVQQPQHF
V: TRBV18; CDR3: CATSLLTDQPQHF
V: TRBV25-1; CDR3: CARDRPNTEAFF
V: TRBV28; CDR3: CASSLHNEQYF
V: TRBV29-1; CDR3: CSAEGDNLSYTF
V: TRBV20-1; CDR3: CSARDVGRGSEKLFF
V: TRBV4-1; CDR3: CASSHTSASYRFF